Described below is a single T cell receptor beta chain sequence and its context. Its antigen specificity is not known. No clone much larger than this one lies a single base away; base qualities are absent. The donors were healthy, HIV-negative adults who had no recently reported acute infections or vaccinations. Only Caucasian adults living in Nashville, Tennessee, USA were represented among the donors. CD4+ T cells were enriched through magnetic negative selection, after which naive cells were positively selected on CD45RA and the remaining negative fraction served as the memory subset. Blood was obtained by leukapheresis, after which PBMCs were separated by Ficoll-Histopaque density gradient centrifugation and cryopreserved in liquid nitrogen vapor phase. Purity and quantity of every magnetically sorted T cell population were checked by analytical flow cytometry. Each sorted fraction had its genomic DNA isolated and then quantified by UV absorbance on a Nanodrop 2000c.

This entry is derived from a study of shared clonotypes between healthy human individuals (dated by TCRdb to about 2020). Background for the entire study: The cohort comprised a couple of women and three men aged 18 to 49 years. For each donor, three plates each were used for CD4 naive and CD4 memory, two plates were used for CD8 naive, and one plate was used for CD8 memory. To estimate repertoire size and how much clonotype sharing occurs between individuals, the study deeply sequenced the blood TCR repertoires of several healthy adults. To increase sequencing depth and limit assay-specific biases, TCR repertoire library preparation and sequencing were carried out by different laboratories using diverse techniques. Leukapheresis yielded between about 0.94 and 9.5 billion PBMCs per donor.

Study-level results and caveats: Compared with non-shared clonotypes, the clonotypes found in all four sorted-subset donors had higher generation probabilities. Pairwise subsampling indicated that sequencing depth was expected to affect the degree of clonotype sharing among donors. Naive subsets generally had larger estimated clonotype richness than memory subsets. The small number of donors limited the genetic and exposure-history diversity represented. Approximately 5% of naive CD4, approximately 3.7% of naive CD8, approximately 2.2% of memory CD4, and around 0.4% of memory CD8 clonotypes were shared across four donors. Sampling was restricted to blood, and TCR repertoires in tissues likely differ from the TCR repertoires found in blood. Incomplete sequencing was indicated by rarefaction of sorted-subset datasets, despite the large sequencing depth.

A distance of 11 bases separates the germline ends of V and J, which lose 0 bases and 2 bases respectively. From a lookup of the germline V gene, CDR1 and CDR2 are MGHRA and YSYEKL. From the cysteine up to the phenylalanine, the CDR3 has a length of 16 residues. The sequence is cut down to CDR3 DNA, 48 bases in frame from base 1. Using the deep immunoSEQ assay, multiplex PCR amplified TCR CDR3 regions from genomic DNA. Genomic DNA extracted from each cell subset was distributed evenly over all wells of several immunoSEQ 96-well plates, and each plate served as one replicate. For sorted subsets, approximately 200 ng of genomic DNA, equivalent to roughly 30,000 T cell genomes, went into each replicate PCR. Purified libraries were quantified with a Qubit 3.0 fluorometer, sized on a Bioanalyzer 2100, and re-quantified with the KAPA Library Quantification kit. Every immunoSEQ 96-well plate was sequenced on a dedicated single-read 150-cycle Illumina NextSeq 550 flow cell. Processing in the source paper ran as follows. Because only junctional sequences without quality scores were contained in the immunoSEQ output, filtering matching that applied to full-length reads could not be performed. To assign V/J genes and CDR3, sequences were annotated using PyIR, a Python wrapper for IgBLAST v1.9, with IMGT germline references. Reads were filtered out if the reads had weak V/J assignments (E-value above 1e-6), no CDR3, stop codons, out-of-frame junctions, or ambiguous translated residues. V3J clonotypes were defined as sequences sharing the same inferred V gene, J gene, and CDR3 amino acid sequence. Percentage overlap between repertoires was calculated by dividing the number of shared unique clonotypes by the size of the smaller repertoire. RTK rarefaction, the Chao1 estimator, and Recon v2.1 estimates of unobserved clonotypes were used to assess repertoire richness. OLGA was used to compute generation probabilities for all TCRbeta clonotypes that the gDNA method yielded from a few donors. TCRdb holds this immuneACCESS table with in-frame rearrangements only. Some clones are missing; in checked studies, unresolved V genes explain under half, and the rest has no known cause. The V and J calls and clone size are taken from that table; D and trimming were inferred from the DNA. Here the sample has about 730,000 clones; around 77% occur a single time. The ten largest account for less than 2% of the sample.

This TCR was recovered from a woman aged 30 to 39 in good health. The chain is made from TRBV4-1 and TRBJ1-5, with no confidently assigned D gene. Sequencing was done on a sample of memory CD4+ T cells sorted from blood. Explained via the paper, the cell subset or site label denotes: CD45RA-negative fraction. The DNA sequence is given as TGCGCCAGCAGCCAAGAGGGGTCCGGCGGCAATCAGCCCCAGCATTTT. It encodes CASSQEGSGGNQPQHF.